The 4 T cell receptor beta chains given below trace back to one sample, sequenced in a study of cytotoxic CD8 clonotypes in ibrutinib-treated CLL. The method was immunoSEQ multiplex PCR; TCRdb's version includes in-frame clones alone and lacks a portion of them. This sample yields fewer than 35,000 clones, of which around 85% are seen a single time; around 8.5% belongs to the top ten. The sample was PBMCs, taken after 24 months of ibrutinib treatment. Receptors originate from a human donor with chronic lymphocytic leukemia.

The rearrangement links TRBV5-1 to TRBJ1-4, with TRBD1 matching over 9 bases. V dropped 4 bases and J dropped 4; count of bases not matched to a gene: 5. From germline, CDR1 is SGHRS and CDR2 YFSETQ. This CDR3 is built from 15 residues. The CDR3 sequence is CASSPLGQGNEKLFF. CDR3 sequence (DNA): TGCGCCAGCAGCCCATTGGGACAGGGTAATGAAAAACTGTTTTTT.

In its sample, this clone was seen a few times. This sequence joins TRBV15 and TRBJ1-4, with D perhaps TRBD1 (5 bases). This CDR3 spans 15 amino acids. V dropped 4 bases and J dropped 7 bases, with 16 bases sitting between them. Germline V gene data show CDR1 as LNHNV and CDR2 as YYDKDF (reference sequence). The CDR3 region is CATSMSRDLGEKLFF. CDR3 nucleotides: TGTGCCACCAGCATGTCCCGGGACCTCGGTGAAAAACTGTTTTTT. Full variable domain (missing parts from reference TRBV15 and TRBJ1-4): DAMVIQNPRYQVTQFGKPVTLSCSQTLNHNVMYWYQQKSSQAPKLLFHYYDKDFNNEADTPDNFQSRRPNTSFCFLDIRSPGLGDTAMYLCATSMSRDLGEKLFFGSGTQLSVL.

The J gene is TRBJ2-3, the V gene TRBV11-1; D not resolved. CDR1 and CDR2 (germline): SGHAT, FQDESV (reference sequence). V was shortened by 1 base and J by 4 bases, with 12 bases between the two germline ends. The CDR3 consists of 15 residues. The CDR3 protein is CASSLVGRRSDTQYF. For the CDR3, the DNA is TGTGCCAGCAGCTTAGTCGGGCGGCGCTCAGATACGCAGTATTTT.

This chain links TRBV9 with TRBJ2-7; 8 bases line up with TRBD1. CDR1 SGDLS and CDR2 YYNGEE come from the germline V gene. The CDR3 contains 16 residues. J gave up 2 bases and V 3 bases, and 10 bases lay outside the gene matches. This chain's CDR3 is CASSARPTGVTYEQYF. CDR3 sequence (DNA): TGTGCCAGCAGCGCGCGACCGACAGGGGTAACCTACGAGCAGTACTTC.